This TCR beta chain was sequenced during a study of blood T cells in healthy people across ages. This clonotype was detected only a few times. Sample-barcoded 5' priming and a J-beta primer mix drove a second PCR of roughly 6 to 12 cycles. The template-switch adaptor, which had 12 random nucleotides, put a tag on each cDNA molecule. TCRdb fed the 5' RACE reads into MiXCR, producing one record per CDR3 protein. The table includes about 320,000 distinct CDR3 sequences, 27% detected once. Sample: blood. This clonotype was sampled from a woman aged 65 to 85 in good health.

Written as DNA, the CDR3 is TGCAGTGCTGGGACAGGGGGCGCCTCCGGCTATGGCTACACCTTC. Translation: CSAGTGGASGYGYTF. The V call is TRBV20-1, the J call TRBJ1-2, with 12 bases identical to TRBD1. This CDR3 spans 15 amino acids. Losses at the gene ends were 5 bases for V and 4 bases for J; bases not matched to a gene: 8. Germline values: CDR1 DFQATT, CDR2 SNEGSKA (reference sequence).